What follows are 9 T cell receptor beta chains derived from one specimen sequenced in a study of blood T cell repertoires in COVID-19. The table came from immunoSEQ multiplex PCR; TCRdb's copy has only in-frame clones and leaves some out. The sample has some 70,000 clones, roughly 85% seen once; the top ten hold roughly 40%. The specimen sequenced was peripheral blood. The receptors originated from an older woman with COVID-19, enrolled during active disease.

The chain couples TRBV4-1 to TRBJ1-4; 9 nucleotides line up with TRBD1. The germline V gene has CDR1 MGHRA and CDR2 YSYEKL. The trim removed 4 bases at V and 8 bases at J, leaving 5 bases unmatched. CDR3 length: 14 amino acids. CDR3 in DNA: TGCGCCAGCAGCCTGGTAGGGACAGGGGAAAAACTGTTTTTT. It specifies CASSLVGTGEKLFF.

In nucleotides, the CDR3 is TGTGCCAGCACCCGAGCGGGTGTCGTATGGAATGAGCAGTTCTTC. It yields the protein CASTRAGVVWNEQFF. The chain links TRBV5-4 to TRBJ2-1, with a tentative D call TRBD2 (6 bases). The CDR3 consists of 15 residues. V gave up 6 bases and J gave up 7 bases, with 20 bases separating them. Looked up from germline, CDR1 is SGHNT and CDR2 is YYREEE (reference sequence).

The chain combines TRBV3-1 (or the pseudogene TRBV3-2) with TRBJ1-5; D not certain. The CDR3 is 15 residues long. The V and J ends lost 5 bases and 2 bases respectively, with 13 bases between them. Germline CDR1 LGHDT, CDR2 YNNKEL (reference sequence). CDR3 amino acids: CASSTATTGNQPQHF. The CDR3 DNA reads TGTGCCAGCAGCACCGCAACCACAGGCAATCAGCCCCAGCATTTT.

This chain uses TRBV29-1 with TRBJ2-3; possibly TRBD2 for D (5 bases). The CDR3 totals 12 residues. Looked up from germline, CDR1 is SQVTM and CDR2 is ANQGSEA. Trimming stripped 2 bases from V and 5 bases from J, with 8 bases between. CDR3 DNA: TGCAGCGTTGAACAGGCGGGAGATACGCAGTATTTT. Amino acid sequence: CSVEQAGDTQYF.

This clone was observed a single time. V gene TRBV15 combines with J gene TRBJ2-3; TRBD2 is a possible D gene (5 bases). Germline CDR1 reads LNHNV; CDR2 reads YYDKDF (reference sequence). The CDR3 covers 14 residues. With 0 bases removed from V and 6 bases from J, the gap between germline ends came to 10 bases. The CDR3 loop is CATSRDRGLDTQYF. CDR3 DNA: TGTGCCACCAGCAGAGATCGCGGGTTGGATACGCAGTATTTT.

CDR3 coding DNA: TGTGCCAGCACCTTGGGGGCGGCTAGCTTGTACGAGCAGTACTTC. As protein: CASTLGAASLYEQYF. J is TRBJ2-7 and V is TRBV6-5; the D gene is possibly TRBD1 (6 bases). CDR3 size: 15 residues. CDR1 MNHEY and CDR2 SVGAGI come from the germline V gene. With 7 bases removed from V and 4 bases from J, the gap between germline ends came to 20 bases.

This clone was seen a single time. V usage is TRBV27 and J usage is TRBJ1-4, with D tentatively TRBD1 (6 bases). The CDR3 extends over 16 amino acids. Germline-derived CDR1 and CDR2 are MNHEY and SMNVEV (reference sequence). Trimming took off 5 bases at V and 6 bases at J, with 19 bases between the two ends. The CDR3 coding sequence is TGTGCCAGCAGTCCATACCAACAGGGTTCGTATGAAAAACTGTTTTTT. It codes for CASSPYQQGSYEKLFF. Full variable domain (rest looked up from reference TRBV27 and TRBJ1-4): EAQVTQNPRYLITVTGKKLTVTCSQNMNHEYMSWYRQDPGLGLRQIYYSMNVEVTDKGDVPEGYKVSRKEKRNFPLILESPSPNQTSLYFCASSPYQQGSYEKLFFGSGTQLSVL.

This chain links TRBV4-3 with TRBJ2-3; perhaps TRBD2 as D (6 bases). Germline V gene data show CDR1 as LGHNA and CDR2 as YSLEER. The CDR3 is made up of 15 amino acids. The V gene lost 2 bases and the J gene lost 6 bases, with 15 bases spanning the gap. The CDR3 DNA follows: TGCGCCAGCAGCCAATCATCCGGAGGGGCGGATACGCAGTATTTT. Its translation: CASSQSSGGADTQYF.

V gene TRBV11-2 combines with J gene TRBJ2-2; perhaps TRBD1 as D (6 bases). The CDR3 has 14 residues. Looked up from germline, CDR1 is SGHAT and CDR2 is FQNNGV. Between the trimmed V and J ends, which lost 5 bases and 3 bases, there was a span of 10 bases. CDR3: CASSPPGDTGELFF. The CDR3, as DNA: TGTGCCAGCAGCCCCCCAGGGGACACCGGGGAGCTGTTTTTT.